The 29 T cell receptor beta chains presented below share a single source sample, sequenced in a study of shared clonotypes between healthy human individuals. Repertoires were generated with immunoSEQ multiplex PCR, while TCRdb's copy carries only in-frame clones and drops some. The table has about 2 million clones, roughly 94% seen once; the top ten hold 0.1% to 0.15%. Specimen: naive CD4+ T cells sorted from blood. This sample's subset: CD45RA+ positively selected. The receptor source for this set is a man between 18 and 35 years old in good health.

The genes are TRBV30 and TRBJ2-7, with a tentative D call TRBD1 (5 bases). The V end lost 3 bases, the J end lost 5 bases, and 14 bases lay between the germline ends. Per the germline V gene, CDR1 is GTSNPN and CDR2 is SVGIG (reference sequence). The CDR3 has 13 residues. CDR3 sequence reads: CAWRGKGVHEQYF. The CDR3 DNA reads TGTGCCTGGAGGGGCAAAGGGGTCCACGAGCAGTACTTC.

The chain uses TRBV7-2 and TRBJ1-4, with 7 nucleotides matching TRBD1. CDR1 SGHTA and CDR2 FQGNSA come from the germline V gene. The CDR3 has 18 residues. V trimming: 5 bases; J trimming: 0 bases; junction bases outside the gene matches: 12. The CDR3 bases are TGTGCCAGCAGCCCGGGATGGACAGGCGGTGCAACTAATGAAAAACTGTTTTTT. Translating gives CASSPGWTGGATNEKLFF.

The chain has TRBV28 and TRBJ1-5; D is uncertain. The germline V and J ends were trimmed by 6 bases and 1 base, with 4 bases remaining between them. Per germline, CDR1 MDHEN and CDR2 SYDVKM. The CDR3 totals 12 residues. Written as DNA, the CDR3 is TGTGCCAGCAGGGAAAGCAATCAGCCCCAGCATTTT. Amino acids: CASRESNQPQHF.

Here the CDR3 reads CASSEGFGELFF. The CDR3 DNA reads TGCGCCAGCAGTGAGGGGTTCGGGGAGCTGTTTTTT. The rearrangement joins TRBV10-2 to TRBJ2-2; D call uncertain. CDR1 and CDR2 (germline): WSHSY, SAAADI. The CDR3 extends over 12 amino acids. V lost 2 bases to trimming and J lost 7 bases, with 5 bases between them.

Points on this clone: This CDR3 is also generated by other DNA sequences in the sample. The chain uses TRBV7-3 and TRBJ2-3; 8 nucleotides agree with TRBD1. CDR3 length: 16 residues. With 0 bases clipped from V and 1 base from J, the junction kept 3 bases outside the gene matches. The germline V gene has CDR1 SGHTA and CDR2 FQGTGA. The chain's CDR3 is CASSLTTDRGTDTQYF. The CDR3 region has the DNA TGTGCCAGCAGCTTAACCACGGACAGGGGCACAGATACGCAGTATTTT.

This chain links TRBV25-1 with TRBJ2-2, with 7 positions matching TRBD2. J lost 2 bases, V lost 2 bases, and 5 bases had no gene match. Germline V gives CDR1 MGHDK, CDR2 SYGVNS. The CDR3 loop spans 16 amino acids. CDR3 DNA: TGTGCCAGCAGTGAAGGAACGGGAGGTAACACCGGGGAGCTGTTTTTT. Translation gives CASSEGTGGNTGELFF.

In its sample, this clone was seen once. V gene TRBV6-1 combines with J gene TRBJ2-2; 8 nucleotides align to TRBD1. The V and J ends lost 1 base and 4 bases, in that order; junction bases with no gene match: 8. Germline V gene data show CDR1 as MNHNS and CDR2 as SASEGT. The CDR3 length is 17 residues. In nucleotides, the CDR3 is TGTGCCAGCAGTGAAGTAAATACAGGGGGTGGCACCGGGGAGCTGTTTTTT. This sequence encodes CASSEVNTGGGTGELFF.

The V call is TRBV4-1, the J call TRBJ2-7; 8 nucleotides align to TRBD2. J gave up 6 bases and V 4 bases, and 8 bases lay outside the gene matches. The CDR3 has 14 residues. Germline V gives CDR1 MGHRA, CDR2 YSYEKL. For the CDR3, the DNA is TGCGCCAGCAGCCCCGGGAGGGAAAGGGGCGAGCAGTACTTC. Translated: CASSPGRERGEQYF.

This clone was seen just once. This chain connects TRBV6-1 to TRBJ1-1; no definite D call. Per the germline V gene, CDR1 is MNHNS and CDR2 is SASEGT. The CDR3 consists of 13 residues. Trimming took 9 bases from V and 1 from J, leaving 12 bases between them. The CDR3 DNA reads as TGTGCCAGTAGGGCCGATGGGAACACTGAAGCTTTCTTT. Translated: CASRADGNTEAFF.

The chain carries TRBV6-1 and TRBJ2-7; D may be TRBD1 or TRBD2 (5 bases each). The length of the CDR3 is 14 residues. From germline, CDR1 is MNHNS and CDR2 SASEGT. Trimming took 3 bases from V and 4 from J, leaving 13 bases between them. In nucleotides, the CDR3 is TGTGCCAGCAGTGATTCCTGGGGCGGGTACGAGCAGTACTTC. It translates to CASSDSWGGYEQYF.

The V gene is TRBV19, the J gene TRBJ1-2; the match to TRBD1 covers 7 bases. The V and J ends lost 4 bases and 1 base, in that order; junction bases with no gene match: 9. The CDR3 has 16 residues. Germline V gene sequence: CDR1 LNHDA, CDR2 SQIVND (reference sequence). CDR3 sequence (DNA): TGTGCCAGTAGTAGGAGACAGGGCCTTTTTAACTATGGCTACACCTTC. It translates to CASSRRQGLFNYGYTF.

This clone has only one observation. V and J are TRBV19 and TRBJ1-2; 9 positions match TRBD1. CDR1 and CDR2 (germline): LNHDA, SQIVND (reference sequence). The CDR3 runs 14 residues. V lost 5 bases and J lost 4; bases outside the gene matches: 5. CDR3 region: CASSGQGSIYGYTF. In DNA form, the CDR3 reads TGTGCCAGTAGTGGACAGGGGTCGATCTATGGCTACACCTTC. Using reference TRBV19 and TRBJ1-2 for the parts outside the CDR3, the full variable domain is DGGITQSPKYLFRKEGQNVTLSCEQNLNHDAMYWYRQDPGQGLRLIYYSQIVNDFQKGDIAEGYSVSREKKESFPLTVTSAQKNPTAFYLCASSGQGSIYGYTFGSGTRLTVV.

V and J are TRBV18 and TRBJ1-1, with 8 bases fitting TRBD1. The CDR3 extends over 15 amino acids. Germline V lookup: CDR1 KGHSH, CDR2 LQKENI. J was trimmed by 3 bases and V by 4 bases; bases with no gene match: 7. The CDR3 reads CASSLYTGGDTEAFF. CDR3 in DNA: TGTGCCAGCTCACTCTACACAGGGGGGGACACTGAAGCTTTCTTT.

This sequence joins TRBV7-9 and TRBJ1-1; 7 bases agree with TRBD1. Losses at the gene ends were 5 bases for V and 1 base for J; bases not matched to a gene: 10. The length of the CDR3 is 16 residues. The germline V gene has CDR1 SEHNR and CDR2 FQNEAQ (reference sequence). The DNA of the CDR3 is TGTGCCAGCAGCCCTGACAGGGTCGGGGGGAACACTGAAGCTTTCTTT. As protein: CASSPDRVGGNTEAFF.

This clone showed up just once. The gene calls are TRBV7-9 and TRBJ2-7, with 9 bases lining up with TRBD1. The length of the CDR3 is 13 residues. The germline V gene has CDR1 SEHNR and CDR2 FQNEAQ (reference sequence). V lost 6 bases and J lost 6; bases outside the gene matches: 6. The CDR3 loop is CASSYTGGAEQYF. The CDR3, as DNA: TGTGCCAGCAGTTACACAGGGGGCGCCGAGCAGTACTTC.

This CDR3 reads CASSAQGHTEAFF. As DNA, the CDR3 is TGTGCCAGCAGTGCCCAGGGGCACACTGAAGCTTTCTTT. The J gene is TRBJ1-1, the V gene TRBV6-5, with D perhaps matching TRBD1 (6 bases). The CDR3 spans 13 residues. Trimming shortened V by 5 bases and J by 3 bases, and 10 bases separated the two germline ends. The V gene's germline CDR1 is MNHEY and CDR2 SVGAGI.

The CDR3 nucleotides read TGTGCCAGTACAACAACTGGCCCTTACGAGCAGTACTTC. This encodes CASTTTGPYEQYF. J is TRBJ2-7 and V is TRBV6-1; D not resolved. Germline CDR1 reads MNHNS; CDR2 reads SASEGT. The length of the CDR3 is 13 residues. The ends were cut back, 9 bases at V and 4 bases at J, with 16 bases in the middle.

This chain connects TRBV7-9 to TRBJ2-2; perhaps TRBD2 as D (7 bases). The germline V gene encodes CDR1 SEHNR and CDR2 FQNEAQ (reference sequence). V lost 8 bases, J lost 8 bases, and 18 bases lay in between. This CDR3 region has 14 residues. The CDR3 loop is CASRRGASVGELFF. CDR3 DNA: TGTGCCAGCCGCCGGGGGGCGTCTGTTGGGGAGCTGTTTTTT.

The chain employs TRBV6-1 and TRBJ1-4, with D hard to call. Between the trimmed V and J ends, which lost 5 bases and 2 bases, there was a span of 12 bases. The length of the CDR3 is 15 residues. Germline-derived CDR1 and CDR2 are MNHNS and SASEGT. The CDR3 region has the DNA TGTGCCAGCAGTCAACCGGGGAGGACTAATGAAAAACTGTTTTTT. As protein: CASSQPGRTNEKLFF.

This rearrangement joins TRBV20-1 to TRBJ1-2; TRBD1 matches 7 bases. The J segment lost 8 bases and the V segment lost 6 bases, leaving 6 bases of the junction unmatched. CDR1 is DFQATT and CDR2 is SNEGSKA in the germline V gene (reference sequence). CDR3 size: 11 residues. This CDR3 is CSAPTGSGYTF. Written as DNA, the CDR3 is TGCAGTGCACCGACAGGGTCGGGCTACACCTTC.

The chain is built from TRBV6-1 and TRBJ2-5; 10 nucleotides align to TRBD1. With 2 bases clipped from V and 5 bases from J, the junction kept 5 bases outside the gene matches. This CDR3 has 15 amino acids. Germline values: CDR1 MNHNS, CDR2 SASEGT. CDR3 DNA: TGTGCCAGCAGTGAACGGGACAGGGGCGGGGAGACCCAGTACTTC. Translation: CASSERDRGGETQYF.

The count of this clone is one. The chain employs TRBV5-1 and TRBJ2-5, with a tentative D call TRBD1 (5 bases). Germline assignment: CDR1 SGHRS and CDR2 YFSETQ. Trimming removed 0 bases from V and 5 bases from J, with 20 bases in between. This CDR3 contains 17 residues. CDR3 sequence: CASSLGGTDHAGETQYF. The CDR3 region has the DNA TGCGCCAGCAGCTTGGGGGGCACGGATCACGCCGGGGAGACCCAGTACTTC. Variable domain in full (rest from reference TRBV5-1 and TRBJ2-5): KAGVTQTPRYLIKTRGQQVTLSCSPISGHRSVSWYQQTPGQGLQFLFEYFSETQRNKGNFPGRFSGRQFSNSRSEMNVSTLELGDSALYLCASSLGGTDHAGETQYFGPGTRLLVL.

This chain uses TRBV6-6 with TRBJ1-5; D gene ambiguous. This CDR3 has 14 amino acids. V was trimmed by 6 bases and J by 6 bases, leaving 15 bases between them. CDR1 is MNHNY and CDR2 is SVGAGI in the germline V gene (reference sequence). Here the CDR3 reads CASRKGREAQPQHF. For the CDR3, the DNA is TGTGCCAGCAGAAAAGGGAGGGAGGCTCAGCCCCAGCATTTT.

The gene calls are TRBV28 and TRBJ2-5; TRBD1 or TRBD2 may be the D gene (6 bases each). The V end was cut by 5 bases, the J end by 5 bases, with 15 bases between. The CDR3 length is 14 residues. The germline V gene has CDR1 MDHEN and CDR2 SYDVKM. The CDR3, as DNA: TGTGCCAGCAGTCTCCCCGGGGGCTGGGAGACCCAGTACTTC. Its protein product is CASSLPGGWETQYF.

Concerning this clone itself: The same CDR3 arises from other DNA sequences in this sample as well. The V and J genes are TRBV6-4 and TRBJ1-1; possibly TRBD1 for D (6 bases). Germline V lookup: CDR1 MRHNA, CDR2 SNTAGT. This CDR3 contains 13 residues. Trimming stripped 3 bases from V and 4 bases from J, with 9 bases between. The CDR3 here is CASSEQGATEAFF. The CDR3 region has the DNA TGTGCCAGCAGTGAACAGGGAGCCACTGAAGCTTTCTTT.

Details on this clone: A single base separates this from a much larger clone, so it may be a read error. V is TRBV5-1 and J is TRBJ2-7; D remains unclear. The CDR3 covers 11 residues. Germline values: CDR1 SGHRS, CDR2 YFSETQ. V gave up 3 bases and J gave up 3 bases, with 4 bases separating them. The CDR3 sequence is CASSSVYEQYF. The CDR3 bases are TGCGCCAGCAGCTCGGTCTACGAGCAGTACTTC.

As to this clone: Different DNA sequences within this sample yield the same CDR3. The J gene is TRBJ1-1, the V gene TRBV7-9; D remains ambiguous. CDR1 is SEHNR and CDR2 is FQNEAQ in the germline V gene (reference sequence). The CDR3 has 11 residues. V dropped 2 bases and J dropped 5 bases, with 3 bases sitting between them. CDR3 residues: CASSLRTEAFF. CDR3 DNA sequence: TGTGCCAGCAGCTTACGAACTGAAGCTTTCTTT.

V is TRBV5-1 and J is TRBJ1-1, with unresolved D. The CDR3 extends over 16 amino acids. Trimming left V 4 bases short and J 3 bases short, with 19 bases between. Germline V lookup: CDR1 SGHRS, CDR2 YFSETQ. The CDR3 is CASSLGTVTSDTEAFF. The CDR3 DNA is TGCGCCAGCAGCCTGGGTACGGTCACATCGGACACTGAAGCTTTCTTT.

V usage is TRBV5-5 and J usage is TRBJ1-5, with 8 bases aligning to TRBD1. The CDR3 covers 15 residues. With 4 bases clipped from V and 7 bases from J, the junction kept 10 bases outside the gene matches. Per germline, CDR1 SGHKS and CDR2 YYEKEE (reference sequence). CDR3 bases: TGTGCCAGCAGCGTGACAGGGGTGTTTATCCAGCCCCAGCATTTT. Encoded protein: CASSVTGVFIQPQHF.